The following is a T cell receptor beta chain sequence with its context. The CDR3 totals 16 residues. The V gene end was trimmed by 6 bases and the J gene end by 3 bases; junction bases not matched to a gene: 11. Germline V CDR1 and CDR2: SNHLY, FYNNEI. The entry originates in a study of blood T cell repertoires in COVID-19. At the level of the study: The United States, Italy and Spain provided the acute and convalescent COVID-19 samples. The cDNA or gDNA used as material had been derived from T cells, B-cell-depleted T cells, or PBMCs.

In the authors' methods: The assay estimated nucleated cells by amplifying reference gene primers. Profiling relied on immunoSEQ multiplex PCR, and the TCRdb table lists in-frame clones only, not all of them. The DNA was the basis for D and trimming; V, J and clone size are from that table. The sample consists of 180,000 or so clones, roughly 88% of them appearing once. The chain carries TRBV2 and TRBJ2-3, with 8 bases matching TRBD1. This clonotype was sampled from a man aged 60-69 years with acute or convalescent COVID-19. Sequencing was performed on peripheral blood. The CDR3 nucleotides read TGTGCCAGCAGGGGGACAGGAAACAGGGGTACAGATACGCAGTATTTT. It specifies CASRGTGNRGTDTQYF. The variable domain in full, completed from reference TRBV2 and TRBJ2-3, reads EPEVTQTPSHQVTQMGQEVILRCVPISNHLYFYWYRQILGQKVEFLVSFYNNEISEKSEIFDDQFSVERPDGSNFTLKIRSTKLEDSAMYFCASRGTGNRGTDTQYFGPGTRLTVL.